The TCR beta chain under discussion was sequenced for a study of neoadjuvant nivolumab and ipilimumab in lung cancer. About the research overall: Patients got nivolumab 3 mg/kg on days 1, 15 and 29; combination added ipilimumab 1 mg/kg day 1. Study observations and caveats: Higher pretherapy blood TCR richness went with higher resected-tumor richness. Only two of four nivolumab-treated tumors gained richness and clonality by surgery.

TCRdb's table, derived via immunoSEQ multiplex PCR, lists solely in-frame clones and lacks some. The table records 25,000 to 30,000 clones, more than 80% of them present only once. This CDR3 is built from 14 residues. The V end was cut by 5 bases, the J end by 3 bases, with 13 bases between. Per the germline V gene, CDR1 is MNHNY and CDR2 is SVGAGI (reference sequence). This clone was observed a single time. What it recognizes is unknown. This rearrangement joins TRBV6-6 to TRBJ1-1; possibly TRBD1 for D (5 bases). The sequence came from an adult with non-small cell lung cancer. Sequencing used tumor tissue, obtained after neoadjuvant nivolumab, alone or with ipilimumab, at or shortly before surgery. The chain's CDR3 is CASSPLDKYTEAFF. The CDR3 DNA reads TGTGCCAGCAGTCCCCTGGACAAGTACACTGAAGCTTTCTTT.